The source of this TCR beta chain is a study of shared clonotypes between healthy human individuals (dated by TCRdb to the early 2020s). Background for the entire study: Three men and a couple of women, aged 18 to 49 years, made up the cohort. For each donor, three plates each were used for CD4 naive and CD4 memory, two plates were used for CD8 naive, and one plate was used for CD8 memory. The study deeply sequenced blood TCR repertoires of about 5 healthy adults to estimate repertoire size and the extent of clonotype sharing between individuals. Libraries were prepared and TCR repertoires were sequenced by different laboratories using diverse techniques, in order to increase sequencing depth and limit assay-specific biases. Between about 0.94 and 8.9 billion PBMCs per donor were obtained by leukapheresis.

According to the germline V gene, CDR1 reads SQVTM and CDR2 reads ANQGSEA. The germline V end is reduced by 6 bases and the J end by 3 bases; junction bases left unmatched: 6. Including the terminal cysteine and phenylalanine, the CDR3 comprises 14 residues. The CDR3 DNA has 42 bases and is translated from base 1. About this clone itself: Its antigen has not been determined. There are no base qualities to consult, and no much larger clone falls within one base.

Using the deep immunoSEQ assay, multiplex PCR amplified TCR CDR3 regions from genomic DNA. For each cell subset, the extracted genomic DNA was distributed evenly across all wells of several immunoSEQ 96-well plates, and each plate served as one replicate. Each replicate PCR for sorted subsets received roughly 200 ng genomic DNA, equal to roughly 30,000 T cell genomes. Purified libraries were quantified with a Qubit 3.0 fluorometer, sized on a Bioanalyzer 2100, and re-quantified with the KAPA Library Quantification kit. Every immunoSEQ 96-well plate was sequenced on a dedicated single-read 150-cycle Illumina NextSeq 550 flow cell. The study's own analysis went as follows. Because the immunoSEQ output held only junctional sequences and lacked quality scores, the filtering could not match the filtering applied to full-length reads. Sequences were annotated with PyIR, a Python wrapper for IgBLAST v1.9, and V/J genes and CDR3 were assigned using IMGT germline references. Reads were filtered out if the reads had weak V/J assignments (E-value above 1e-6), no CDR3, stop codons, out-of-frame junctions, or ambiguous translated residues. V3J clonotypes were defined as sequences sharing an identical inferred V gene, J gene, and CDR3 amino acid sequence. Percentage overlap between repertoires was calculated by dividing the number of shared unique clonotypes by the size of the smaller repertoire. Repertoire richness was assessed with RTK rarefaction, the Chao1 estimator, and Recon v2.1 estimates of unobserved clonotypes. For all TCRbeta clonotypes obtained by the gDNA method from a few donors, generation probabilities were computed with OLGA. TCRdb stores this immuneACCESS table with in-frame sequences only. Part of the clones is absent; in the studies checked, under half of the shortfall reflects unresolved V genes, and no reason is known for the rest. Clonal size and the V and J genes are those of that table, whereas D and trimming came from the DNA. In this sample the table shows about 1.5 million clones, 95% to 99% of which occur a single time. The ten largest clones add up to about 0.45% of the sample.

The donors were healthy, HIV-negative adults who had no recently reported acute infections or vaccinations. Only Caucasian adults living in Nashville, Tennessee, USA were represented among the donors. CD4+ T cells were enriched by magnetic negative selection, after which naive cells were positively selected on CD45RA and the negative fraction was taken as the memory subset. Blood was collected by leukapheresis, and PBMCs were isolated by Ficoll-Histopaque density gradient centrifugation and then cryopreserved in liquid nitrogen vapor phase. Analytical flow cytometry was used to check the purity and quantity of each magnetically sorted T cell population. From each sorted fraction, genomic DNA was isolated and quantified by UV absorbance on a Nanodrop 2000c. The study at large found these results: Compared with non-shared clonotypes, the clonotypes found in all four sorted-subset donors had higher generation probabilities. Larger estimated clonotype richness was generally found for naive subsets than for memory subsets. Pairwise subsampling led to the expectation that sequencing depth would affect the degree of clonotype sharing among donors. Because the study included only a small number of donors, the genetic and exposure-history diversity represented was limited. Sampling was limited to blood, and TCR repertoires in tissue likely differ from TCR repertoires in blood. Even with the large sequencing depth, rarefaction of the sorted-subset datasets indicated that sequencing was incomplete. Across four donors, around 5% of naive CD4, roughly 3.4% of naive CD8, about 2% of memory CD4, and roughly 0.4% of memory CD8 clonotypes were shared.

The sequencing sample was made of naive CD4+ T cells sorted from blood. The cell subset or site label for this specimen denotes: CD45RA+ positively selected. The chain links TRBV29-1 with TRBJ1-4, with 8 bases aligning to TRBD1. This receptor was obtained from a man aged 25 to 40 in good health. The CDR3: CSVYTGGSNEKLFF. Here is the DNA: TGCAGCGTGTACACAGGGGGGTCTAATGAAAAACTGTTTTTT.